This T cell receptor beta chain was identified in a study of identical twins. Study-level points and caveats: There is a chance that invariant MAIT and iNKT cells partially muddied zero-insertion analyses. Twins showed weaker excess sharing in their beta out-of-frame sequences. Fewer insertions were carried by abundant cord blood beta clonotypes, but none was seen in memory repertoires.

Regarding this clonotype: No antigen is known for it.

TCRdb ran MiXCR on the 5' RACE reads and lists one entry per CDR3 protein. The table lists approximately 1.8 million distinct CDR3 sequences, less than 35% of them singletons. The ends lost 3 bases at V and 6 bases at J; junction bases unmatched: 4. Germline V lookup: CDR1 DFQATT, CDR2 SNEGSKA (reference sequence). CDR3 length: 12 residues. The sequencing sample was made of cord blood. This TCR was recovered from a newborn girl in good health. This sequence joins TRBV20-1 and TRBJ1-1, with 7 bases aligning to TRBD1. CDR3 protein: CSARADRAEAFF. In DNA form, the CDR3 reads TGCAGTGCTAGGGCTGACAGGGCTGAAGCTTTCTTT.